The 22 T cell receptor beta chains below all came from one sample that was sequenced in a study of human T cells and chemical hapten exposure (dated by TCRdb to the early 2020s). Library preparation was by RACE. Instrument used: NextSeq 500. The public sequencing data were trimmed at Q25 with fastp and processed into clonotypes with MiXCR by TCRdb, which kept only in-frame beta chains. When rows share a CDR3 protein, they turn into one entry using the most common DNA and genes. The sample yields over 300,000 distinct CDR3 sequences; less than 6.5% were counted once. The ten largest clones capture 2% to 3% of the sample. The meaning of the sample's time point label: pre-sensitization, week 0. What this sample's treatment or condition label stands for: therapeutic diphenylcyclopropenone sensitization with weekly scalp DPC. Source: whole blood, taken in connection with sensitization to the hapten diphenylcyclopropenone (DPC). Receptor source: a woman in her forties or fifties with alopecia areata. Some clones in this sample may be carry-over from other donors' samples.

The chain is built from TRBV29-1 and TRBJ2-5; TRBD2 aligns across 11 bases. The CDR3 sequence is 14 residues long. The ends lost 3 bases at V and 5 bases at J; junction bases unmatched: 5. Germline loops: CDR1 SQVTM, CDR2 ANQGSEA. The CDR3 DNA sequence: TGCAGCGTTGATACTAGCGGGAGCCCGGAGACCCAGTACTTC. This sequence encodes CSVDTSGSPETQYF. Drawing the rest from reference TRBV29-1 and TRBJ2-5, the complete variable domain is SAVISQKPSRDICQRGTSLTIQCQVDSQVTMMFWYRQQPGQSLTLIATANQGSEATYESGFVIDKFPISRPNLTFSTLTVSNMSPEDSSIYLCSVDTSGSPETQYFGPGTRLLVL.

The table lists this clonotype with many counts. V usage is TRBV11-3 and J usage is TRBJ2-7, with D perhaps matching TRBD2 (6 bases). The germline gives CDR1 SGHNT, CDR2 YENEEA. The CDR3 has 13 amino acids. V lost 1 base and J 6 bases, leaving 10 bases between the germline ends. DNA for the CDR3: TGTGCCAGCAGCTTAGGAGGAGGGGCCGAGCAGTACTTC. Translated, it gives CASSLGGGAEQYF.

The chain is built from TRBV20-1 and TRBJ2-3, with TRBD2 as a possible D gene (5 bases). The germline V and J ends were trimmed by 0 bases and 2 bases, with 12 bases remaining between them. The CDR3 loop spans 15 amino acids. Germline-derived CDR1 and CDR2 are DFQATT and SNEGSKA (reference sequence). CDR3: CSARDHREDTDTQYF. Written as DNA, the CDR3 is TGCAGTGCTAGAGATCACCGGGAAGACACAGATACGCAGTATTTT.

This clonotype was counted many times. The gene calls are TRBV4-2 and TRBJ1-3, with D possibly TRBD1 on 5 matching bases. Trimming removed 3 bases at V and 1 base at J, with 13 bases between. Germline CDR1 LGHNA, CDR2 YNFKEQ. The length of the CDR3 is 16 residues. The CDR3 sequence is CASSQNLDKSGNTIYF. CDR3 sequence (DNA): TGTGCCAGCAGCCAGAATTTGGACAAATCTGGAAACACCATATATTTT.

This clonotype appeared many times. This chain links TRBV20-1 with TRBJ2-1, with a tentative D call TRBD2 (5 bases). This CDR3 is 13 amino acids long. Per germline, CDR1 DFQATT and CDR2 SNEGSKA (reference sequence). Trimming pared 6 bases from V and 0 bases from J, leaving 9 bases between. The CDR3 sequence: CSARDTSYNEQFF. CDR3 DNA sequence: TGCAGTGCGAGGGATACCTCCTACAATGAGCAGTTCTTC.

Only a few counts were recorded for this clonotype. V and J are TRBV3-1 and TRBJ1-3, with unresolved D. Germline loops: CDR1 LGHDT, CDR2 YNNKEL (reference sequence). The CDR3 loop spans 15 amino acids. Trimming removed 4 bases from V and 0 bases from J, with 10 bases in between. This chain's CDR3 is CASSPYSSSGNTIYF. The CDR3, as DNA: TGTGCCAGCAGCCCTTACTCGAGCTCTGGAAACACCATATATTTT.

The sample holds many counts of this clonotype. The rearrangement uses TRBV3-1 and TRBJ2-1; TRBD2 aligns across 7 bases. The V gene's germline CDR1 is LGHDT and CDR2 YNNKEL (reference sequence). Losses at the gene ends were 3 bases for V and 9 bases for J; bases not matched to a gene: 5. The CDR3 is made up of 13 amino acids. CDR3 in amino acids: CASSHGTNGEQFF. Here the CDR3 DNA reads TGTGCCAGCAGCCATGGGACTAATGGTGAGCAGTTCTTC.

This clonotype was seen repeatedly, ten times or more. The rearrangement links TRBV12-5 to TRBJ2-7; possible D gene TRBD2, 7 bases. The CDR3 is 13 residues long. Trimming removed 5 bases from V and 4 bases from J, with 12 bases in between. CDR1 is LGHNT and CDR2 is FRNRAP in the germline V gene. The DNA of the CDR3 is TGTGCTAGTGGTCTAAGGGGGGGATACGAGCAGTACTTC. It encodes CASGLRGGYEQYF.

This clonotype was counted between two and nine times. The chain uses TRBV20-1 and TRBJ2-3; tentatively, D is TRBD1 (6 bases). Germline V gene sequence: CDR1 DFQATT, CDR2 SNEGSKA (reference sequence). The CDR3 sequence is 14 residues long. Deletions cut 3 bases from V and 4 bases from J, with 14 bases between. CDR3 protein: CSASRGDRADTQYF. The CDR3 DNA reads as TGCAGTGCTAGCAGGGGAGATCGGGCAGATACGCAGTATTTT.

The genes are TRBV10-3 and TRBJ2-6; 8 positions agree with TRBD1. Germline CDR1 reads ENHRY; CDR2 reads SYGVKD. The CDR3 consists of 20 residues. With V trimmed by 1 base and J by 0 bases, 11 bases remained unmatched. The CDR3 nucleotides are TGTGCCATCAGTGAGTTAGGTTTGACAGGGGATAACTCTGGGGCCAACGTCCTGACTTTC. It codes for CAISELGLTGDNSGANVLTF.

There are a few counts of this clonotype. The V gene is TRBV20-1, the J gene TRBJ1-4; D unclear. V gave up 3 bases and J gave up 8 bases, with 7 bases separating them. Germline values: CDR1 DFQATT, CDR2 SNEGSKA (reference sequence). This CDR3 has 11 amino acids. The CDR3 loop is CSARISEKLFF. The CDR3 bases are TGCAGTGCTAGGATTTCCGAAAAACTGTTTTTT.

A single count supports this clonotype. This rearrangement joins TRBV7-2 to TRBJ1-2; 8 bases align to TRBD1. This CDR3 contains 14 residues. V lost 5 bases and J lost 8; bases outside the gene matches: 10. Germline CDR1 reads SGHTA; CDR2 reads FQGNSA. The CDR3 DNA reads as TGTGCCAGCAGCCGGACGAGACAGGGGTCGGGCTACACCTTC. This encodes CASSRTRQGSGYTF.

This clonotype was detected ten times or more. CDR3 protein: CASSPTAAWEQYF. CDR3 coding DNA: TGTGCCAGCAGCCCCACCGCTGCATGGGAGCAGTACTTC. The rearrangement links TRBV2 to TRBJ2-7; D not resolved. Germline V gives CDR1 SNHLY, CDR2 FYNNEI. The length of the CDR3 is 13 residues. Between the trimmed V and J ends, which lost 6 bases and 7 bases, there was a span of 16 bases.

The rearrangement links TRBV24-1 to TRBJ2-5; TRBD2 aligns across 7 bases. Unmatched junction bases numbered 2, after V lost 2 bases and J lost 3 bases. The CDR3 is 14 amino acids. Germline V gene lookup returns CDR1 KGHDR and CDR2 SFDVKD. The CDR3 bases are TGTGCCACCAGTGATTCGGCGGGGGAAGAGACCCAGTACTTC. This codes for CATSDSAGEETQYF.

In this sample, this clonotype turned up many times. The J gene is TRBJ2-1, the V gene TRBV13; 7 bases are shared with TRBD2. Germline V gene sequence: CDR1 PRHDT, CDR2 FYEKMQ (reference sequence). The CDR3 totals 14 residues. The trim removed 5 bases at V and 8 bases at J, leaving 9 bases unmatched. The CDR3 DNA reads TGTGCCAGCAGCCTTTCCGCGGGAGCCGATGAGCAGTTCTTC. Its protein is CASSLSAGADEQFF.

This clonotype was seen at least ten times. DNA for the CDR3: TGTGCCAGCAGCTTAGTATCTAGCGGGGTTGCAGATACGCAGTATTTT. As protein: CASSLVSSGVADTQYF. The V gene is TRBV7-6, the J gene TRBJ2-3, with 9 bases identical to TRBD2. With V trimmed by 1 base and J by 4 bases, 6 bases remained unmatched. The CDR3 loop spans 16 amino acids. The germline CDR1 and CDR2 sequences are SGHVS and FNYEAQ.

This clonotype has at least ten counts. The chain has TRBV12-3 or TRBV12-4 and TRBJ2-3; D possibly corresponds to TRBD2 (6 bases). V shed 0 bases and J shed 6 bases, with 10 bases lying between them. The CDR3 covers 14 residues. CDR3 in DNA: TGTGCCAGCAGTTTAGCGGCTAGCGACGATACGCAGTATTTT. This gives the protein CASSLAASDDTQYF.

This clonotype showed up many times. This chain joins TRBV5-5 and TRBJ2-7, with 9 bases lining up with TRBD1. Germline CDR1 SGHKS, CDR2 YYEKEE (reference sequence). V shed 4 bases and J 3 bases; nucleotides not matched to a gene: 11. The CDR3 loop spans 16 amino acids. For the CDR3, the DNA is TGTGCCAGCAGCCATGCTCCGGACAGGGGCCTCTACGAGCAGTACTTC. Its translation: CASSHAPDRGLYEQYF.

The sample holds many counts of this clonotype. The J gene is TRBJ2-4, the V gene TRBV20-1, with D perhaps assigned TRBD1 or TRBD2 (5 bases each). Trimming cost V 1 base and J 0 bases, with 19 bases left between them. CDR3 length: 18 amino acids. Germline values: CDR1 DFQATT, CDR2 SNEGSKA (reference sequence). CDR3 sequence: CSARASRDPFLAKNIQYF. The CDR3 DNA sequence: TGCAGTGCTAGAGCAAGCAGGGACCCCTTTCTAGCCAAAAACATTCAGTACTTC.

This clonotype occurred many times. The genes are TRBV9 and TRBJ2-3, with a tentative D call TRBD2 (5 bases). The CDR3 length is 15 residues. Germline V gives CDR1 SGDLS, CDR2 YYNGEE. Trimming took 1 base from V and 2 from J, leaving 11 bases between them. CDR3 bases: TGTGCCAGCAGCGTATTGTCGGGGTACACAGATACGCAGTATTTT. It encodes CASSVLSGYTDTQYF.

The V gene is TRBV30, the J gene TRBJ2-1; D may be TRBD1 or TRBD2 (6 bases each). CDR3 length: 14 residues. V shed 0 bases and J shed 4 bases, with 10 bases lying between them. Germline V gene lookup returns CDR1 GTSNPN and CDR2 SVGIG (reference sequence). The CDR3 DNA is TGTGCCTGGAGTGTACAAGGGGGGTACAATGAGCAGTTCTTC. As protein: CAWSVQGGYNEQFF.

The genes are TRBV7-2 and TRBJ2-5; no firm D call. Trimming took 5 bases from V and 1 from J, leaving 17 bases between them. The CDR3 is 16 residues long. Germline loops: CDR1 SGHTA, CDR2 FQGNSA. CDR3 coding DNA: TGTGCCAGCAGCCCCCCCCAGACGTTAAGCCAAGAGACCCAGTACTTC. This codes for CASSPPQTLSQETQYF. Using reference TRBV7-2 and TRBJ2-5 for the parts outside the CDR3, the full variable domain is GAGVSQSPSNKVTEKGKDVELRCDPISGHTALYWYRQSLGQGLEFLIYFQGNSAPDKSGLPSDRFSAERTGGSVSTLTIQRTQQEDSAVYLCASSPPQTLSQETQYFGPGTRLLVL.